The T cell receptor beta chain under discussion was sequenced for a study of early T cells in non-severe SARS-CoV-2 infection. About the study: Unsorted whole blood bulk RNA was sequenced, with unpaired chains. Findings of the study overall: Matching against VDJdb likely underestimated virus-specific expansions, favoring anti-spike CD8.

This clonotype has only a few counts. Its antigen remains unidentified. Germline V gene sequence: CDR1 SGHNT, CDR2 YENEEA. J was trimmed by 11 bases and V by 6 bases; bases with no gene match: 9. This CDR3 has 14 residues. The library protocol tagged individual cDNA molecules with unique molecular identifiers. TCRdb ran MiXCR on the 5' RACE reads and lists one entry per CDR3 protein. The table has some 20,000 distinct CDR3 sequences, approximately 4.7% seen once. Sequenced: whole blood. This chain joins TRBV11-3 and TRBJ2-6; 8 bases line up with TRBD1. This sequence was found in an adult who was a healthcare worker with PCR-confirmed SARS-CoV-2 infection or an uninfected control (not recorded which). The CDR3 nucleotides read TGTGCCAGCAGACCAGCCGGGACAGGTGACGTCCTGACTTTC. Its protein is CASRPAGTGDVLTF.